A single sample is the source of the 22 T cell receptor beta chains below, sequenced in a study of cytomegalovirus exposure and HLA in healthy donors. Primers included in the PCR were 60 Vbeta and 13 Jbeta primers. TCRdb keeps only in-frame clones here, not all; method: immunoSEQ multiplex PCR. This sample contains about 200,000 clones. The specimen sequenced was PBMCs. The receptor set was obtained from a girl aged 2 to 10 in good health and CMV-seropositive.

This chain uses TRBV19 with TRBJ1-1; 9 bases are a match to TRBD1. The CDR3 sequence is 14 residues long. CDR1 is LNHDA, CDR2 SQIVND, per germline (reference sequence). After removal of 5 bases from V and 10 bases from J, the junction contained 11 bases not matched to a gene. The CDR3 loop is CASSGTGTGIGAFF. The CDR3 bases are TGTGCCAGTAGTGGGACCGGGACAGGGATAGGAGCTTTCTTT.

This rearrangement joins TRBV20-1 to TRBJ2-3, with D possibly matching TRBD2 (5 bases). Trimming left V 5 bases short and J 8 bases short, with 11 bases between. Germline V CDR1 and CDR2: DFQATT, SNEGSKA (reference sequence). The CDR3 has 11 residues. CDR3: CSAPTGLTQYF. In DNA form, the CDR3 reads TGCAGTGCTCCGACCGGACTTACGCAGTATTTT.

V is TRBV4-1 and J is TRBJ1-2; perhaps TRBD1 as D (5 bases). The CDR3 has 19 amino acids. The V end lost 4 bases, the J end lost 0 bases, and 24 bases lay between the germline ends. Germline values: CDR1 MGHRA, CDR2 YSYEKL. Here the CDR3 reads CASSPQGGSARVPNYGYTF. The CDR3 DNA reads TGCGCCAGCAGCCCCCAGGGCGGGAGCGCGAGGGTCCCTAACTATGGCTACACCTTC.

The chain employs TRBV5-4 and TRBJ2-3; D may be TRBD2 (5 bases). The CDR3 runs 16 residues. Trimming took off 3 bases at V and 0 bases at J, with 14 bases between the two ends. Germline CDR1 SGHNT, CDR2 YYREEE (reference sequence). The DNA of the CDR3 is TGTGCCAGCAGCTCGGGTGGGAGCGCTAGCACAGATACGCAGTATTTT. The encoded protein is CASSSGGSASTDTQYF.

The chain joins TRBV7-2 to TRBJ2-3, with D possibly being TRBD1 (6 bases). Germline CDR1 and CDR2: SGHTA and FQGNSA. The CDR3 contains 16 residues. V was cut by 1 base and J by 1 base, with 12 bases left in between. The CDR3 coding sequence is TGTGCCAGCAGCTTAGGGGACACCTGGCGCACAGATACGCAGTATTTT. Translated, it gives CASSLGDTWRTDTQYF.

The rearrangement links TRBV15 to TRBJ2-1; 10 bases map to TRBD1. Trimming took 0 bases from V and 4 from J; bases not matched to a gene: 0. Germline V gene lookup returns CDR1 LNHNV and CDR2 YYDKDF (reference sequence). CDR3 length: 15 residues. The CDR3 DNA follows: TGTGCCACCAGCAGAGAGGACAGGGGGTACAATGAGCAGTTCTTC. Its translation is CATSREDRGYNEQFF.

The CDR3 DNA sequence: TGTGCCAGCAGCGACACAGGGACAGTCCGAGAAAAACTGTTTTTT. Amino acids: CASSDTGTVREKLFF. The chain links TRBV6-1 to TRBJ1-4; 7 positions agree with TRBD1. V shed 6 bases, J shed 8 bases, and the junction held 12 bases outside the gene matches. The germline CDR1 and CDR2 sequences are MNHNS and SASEGT. This CDR3 is built from 15 residues.

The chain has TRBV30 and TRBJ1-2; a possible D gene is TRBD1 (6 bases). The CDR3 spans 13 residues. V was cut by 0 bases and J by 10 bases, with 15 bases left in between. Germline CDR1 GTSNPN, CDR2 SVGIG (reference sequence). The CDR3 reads CAWSVTATGYYTF. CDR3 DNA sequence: TGTGCCTGGAGTGTAACCGCAACAGGGTACTACACCTTC.

The CDR3 reads CASRRQGGYTF. The CDR3 DNA reads as TGTGCCAGCCGCCGACAGGGCGGCTACACCTTC. The chain couples TRBV19 to TRBJ1-2; 7 nucleotides agree with TRBD1. Unmatched junction bases numbered 6, after V lost 9 bases and J lost 8 bases. Germline V gives CDR1 LNHDA, CDR2 SQIVND (reference sequence). The length of the CDR3 is 11 residues.

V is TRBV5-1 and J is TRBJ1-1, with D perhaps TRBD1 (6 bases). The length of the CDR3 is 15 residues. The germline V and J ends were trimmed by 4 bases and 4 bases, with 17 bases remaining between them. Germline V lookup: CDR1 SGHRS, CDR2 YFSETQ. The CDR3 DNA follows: TGCGCCAGCAGCCCGGGACACATAGACGCCACTGAAGCTTTCTTT. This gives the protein CASSPGHIDATEAFF. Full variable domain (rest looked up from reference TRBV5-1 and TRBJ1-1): KAGVTQTPRYLIKTRGQQVTLSCSPISGHRSVSWYQQTPGQGLQFLFEYFSETQRNKGNFPGRFSGRQFSNSRSEMNVSTLELGDSALYLCASSPGHIDATEAFFGQGTRLTVV.

The CDR3 loop reads CASSRQGGGSYEQYF. CDR3 nucleotides: TGTGCCAGCAGCCGACAGGGCGGTGGCTCCTACGAGCAGTACTTC. The rearrangement uses TRBV6-5 and TRBJ2-5; 7 nucleotides align to TRBD1. The DNA end favors TRBJ2-7, so the J call may be wrong. Germline values: CDR1 MNHEY, CDR2 SVGAGI. The length of the CDR3 is 15 residues.

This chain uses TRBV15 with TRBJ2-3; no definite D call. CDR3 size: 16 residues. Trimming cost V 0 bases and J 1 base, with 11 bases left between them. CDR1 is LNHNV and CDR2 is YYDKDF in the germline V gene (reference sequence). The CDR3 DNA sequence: TGTGCCACCAGCAGAGATTCTACGGCGGGCACAGATACGCAGTATTTT. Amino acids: CATSRDSTAGTDTQYF.

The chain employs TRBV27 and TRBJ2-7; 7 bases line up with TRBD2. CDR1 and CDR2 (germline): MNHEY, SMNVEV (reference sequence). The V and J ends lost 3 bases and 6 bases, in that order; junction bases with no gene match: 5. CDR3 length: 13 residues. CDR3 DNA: TGTGCCAGCAGTTTGGGGGAGGGCATCGAGCAGTACTTC. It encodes CASSLGEGIEQYF.

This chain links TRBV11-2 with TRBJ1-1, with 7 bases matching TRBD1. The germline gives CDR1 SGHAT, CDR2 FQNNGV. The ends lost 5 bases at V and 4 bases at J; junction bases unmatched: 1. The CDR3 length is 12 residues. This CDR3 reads CASSRQGTEAFF. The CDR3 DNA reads TGTGCCAGCAGCCGACAGGGCACTGAAGCTTTCTTT. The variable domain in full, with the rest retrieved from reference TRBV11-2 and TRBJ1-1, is EAGVAQSPRYKIIEKRQSVAFWCNPISGHATLYWYQQILGQGPKLLIQFQNNGVVDDSQLPKDRFSAERLKGVDSTLKIQPAKLEDSAVYLCASSRQGTEAFFGQGTRLTVV.

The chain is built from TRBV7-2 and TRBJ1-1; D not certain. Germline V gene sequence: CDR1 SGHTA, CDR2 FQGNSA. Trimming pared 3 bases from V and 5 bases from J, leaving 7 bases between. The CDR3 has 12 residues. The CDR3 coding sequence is TGTGCCAGCAGCTTTATCCGGACTGAAGCTTTCTTT. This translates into CASSFIRTEAFF. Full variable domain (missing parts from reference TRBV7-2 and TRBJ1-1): GAGVSQSPSNKVTEKGKDVELRCDPISGHTALYWYRQSLGQGLEFLIYFQGNSAPDKSGLPSDRFSAERTGGSVSTLTIQRTQQEDSAVYLCASSFIRTEAFFGQGTRLTVV.

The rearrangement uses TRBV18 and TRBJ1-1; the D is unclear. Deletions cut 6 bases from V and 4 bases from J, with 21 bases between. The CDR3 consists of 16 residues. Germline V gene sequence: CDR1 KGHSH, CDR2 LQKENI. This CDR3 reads CASSRMTPQGGTEAFF. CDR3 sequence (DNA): TGTGCCAGCTCTCGAATGACACCCCAAGGAGGCACTGAAGCTTTCTTT.

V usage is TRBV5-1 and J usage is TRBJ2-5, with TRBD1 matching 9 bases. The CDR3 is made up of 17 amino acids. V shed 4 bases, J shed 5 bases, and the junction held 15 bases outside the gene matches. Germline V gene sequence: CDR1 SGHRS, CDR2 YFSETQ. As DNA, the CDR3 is TGCGCCAGCAGCCTCCTCAACCCAACAGGGGGCCGGGAGACCCAGTACTTC. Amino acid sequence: CASSLLNPTGGRETQYF.

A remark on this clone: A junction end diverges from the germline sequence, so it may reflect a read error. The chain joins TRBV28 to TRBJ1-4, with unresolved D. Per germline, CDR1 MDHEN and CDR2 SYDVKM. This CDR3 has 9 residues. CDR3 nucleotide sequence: TGTGCCCGTCGGCGGGATTGTGGTTTT. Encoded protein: CARRRDCGF.

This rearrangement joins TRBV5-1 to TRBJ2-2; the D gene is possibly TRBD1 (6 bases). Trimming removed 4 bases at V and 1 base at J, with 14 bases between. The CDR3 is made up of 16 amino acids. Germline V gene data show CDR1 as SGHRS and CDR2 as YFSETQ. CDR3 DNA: TGCGCCAGCAGCGCCACAGGGTTCCTGAACACCGGGGAGCTGTTTTTT. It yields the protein CASSATGFLNTGELFF.

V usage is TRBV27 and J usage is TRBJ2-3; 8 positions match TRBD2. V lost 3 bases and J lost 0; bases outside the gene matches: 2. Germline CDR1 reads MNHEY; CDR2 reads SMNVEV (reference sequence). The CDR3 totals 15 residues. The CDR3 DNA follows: TGTGCCAGCAGTTTGGCTAGCGGGAGCACAGATACGCAGTATTTT. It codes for CASSLASGSTDTQYF.

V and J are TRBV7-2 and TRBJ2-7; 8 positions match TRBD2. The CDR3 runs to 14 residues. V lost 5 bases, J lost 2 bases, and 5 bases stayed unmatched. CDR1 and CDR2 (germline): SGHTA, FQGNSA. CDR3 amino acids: CASSVSGNAYEQYF. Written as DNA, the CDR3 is TGTGCCAGCAGCGTTAGCGGGAACGCCTACGAGCAGTACTTC.

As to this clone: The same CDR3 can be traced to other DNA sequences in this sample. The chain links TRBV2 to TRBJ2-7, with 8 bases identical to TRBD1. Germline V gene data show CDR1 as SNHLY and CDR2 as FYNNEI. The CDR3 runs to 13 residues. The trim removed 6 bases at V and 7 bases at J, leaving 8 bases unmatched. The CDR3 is CASSAQGAWEQYF. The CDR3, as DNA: TGTGCCAGCAGCGCTCAGGGGGCGTGGGAGCAGTACTTC.